The rows below give T cell receptor beta chains drawn from one sample of a study of T cell responses to AZD1222 COVID-19 vaccine. Sequencing was performed with immunoSEQ multiplex PCR; in TCRdb, only in-frame clones are kept and a portion is missing. This sample has 200,000 or so clones; roughly 92% occur once, and the top ten carry about 1%. This material consisted of peripheral blood, taken 28 days after the second AZD1222 dose. Receptors originate from an adult who received the AZD1222 COVID-19 vaccine. Each CDR3 is given with its conserved first and last residue. The D gene is left open where the match is weak. A row's size may be missing; if present it is once, few, many or a size class.

CDR3 protein: CASSQGTTPLHF
CDR3 DNA: TGTGCCAGCTCGCAGGGTACGACACCCCTCCACTTT
J gene: TRBJ1-6
clone size: .
CDR3 length: 12
D gene: .
V gene: TRBV18

CDR3 protein: CASGLARAKGNTEAFF
CDR3 DNA: TGTGCTAGCGGTTTGGCTCGGGCTAAGGGAAACACTGAAGCTTTCTTT
J gene: TRBJ1-1
clone size: .
CDR3 length: 16
D gene: .
V gene: TRBV12-5

CDR3 protein: CASSLGRGGGYEQYF
CDR3 DNA: TGTGCCAGCAGCTTAGGCCGGGGGGGCGGCTACGAGCAGTACTTC
J gene: TRBJ2-7
clone size: .
CDR3 length: 15
D gene: TRBD2
V gene: TRBV7-8

CDR3 protein: CASRRTGYQPQHF
CDR3 DNA: TGTGCCAGCAGAAGGACAGGGTATCAGCCCCAGCATTTT
J gene: TRBJ1-5
clone size: .
CDR3 length: 13
D gene: TRBD1
V gene: TRBV6-5

CDR3 protein: CATGTDTEETQYF
CDR3 DNA: TGTGCCACCGGGACGGACACGGAAGAGACCCAGTACTTC
J gene: TRBJ2-5
clone size: .
CDR3 length: 13
D gene: .
V gene: TRBV10-3

CDR3 protein: CASSLLVGGNIAEAFF
CDR3 DNA: TGTGCCAGCAGTTTATTGGTAGGGGGTAATATCGCTGAAGCTTTCTTT
J gene: TRBJ1-1
clone size: .
CDR3 length: 16
D gene: .
V gene: TRBV28

CDR3 protein: CASSRGGTEDNYGYTF
CDR3 DNA: TGTGCCAGCAGCCGGGGGGGAACAGAAGATAACTATGGCTACACCTTC
J gene: TRBJ1-2
clone size: .
CDR3 length: 16
D gene: .
V gene: TRBV11-2

CDR3 protein: CASSLSFIDRAKGANYEQYF
CDR3 DNA: TGTGCCAGCAGCCTATCGTTCATTGACAGGGCCAAGGGAGCAAACTACGAGCAGTACTTC
J gene: TRBJ2-7
clone size: .
CDR3 length: 20
D gene: TRBD1
V gene: TRBV28

CDR3 protein: CASSPRVSTEAFF
CDR3 DNA: TGTGCCAGCAGTCCCAGGGTGAGCACTGAAGCTTTCTTT
J gene: TRBJ1-1
clone size: few
CDR3 length: 13
D gene: .
V gene: TRBV12-3/TRBV12-4

CDR3 protein: CASSSGTARPYEQYF
CDR3 DNA: TGTGCCAGCAGTAGCGGGACAGCGAGGCCTTACGAGCAGTACTTC
J gene: TRBJ2-7
clone size: .
CDR3 length: 15
D gene: .
V gene: TRBV27